This T cell receptor beta chain comes out of a study of T cells expressing NK-cell markers. For each CDR3 protein, TCRdb gives one entry from its re-call of the 5' RACE reads, without DNA. The specimen's table records a few hundred thousand distinct CDR3 sequences. CDR1 and CDR2 from the germline V gene are LNHDA and SQIVND (reference sequence). The CDR3 sequence is 13 residues long. The receptor's source is a woman aged 45-59 years in good health. The source material was blood T cells: a sorted CD56 or NKG2C T cell subset, CD4+ or CD8+ T cells, or bulk PBMC T cells (not recorded which). This chain connects TRBV19 to TRBJ2-7; the D call from TCRdb, TRBD2, cannot be confirmed without DNA. CDR3 loop: CASSGGGLYEQYF. The full variable domain, in which reference TRBV19 and TRBJ2-7 provide the parts outside the CDR3, is DGGITQSPKYLFRKEGQNVTLSCEQNLNHDAMYWYRQDPGQGLRLIYYSQIVNDFQKGDIAEGYSVSREKKESFPLTVTSAQKNPTAFYLCASSGGGLYEQYFGPGTRLTVT.